This entry is about one TCR beta chain. The antigen is not known. Germline values: CDR1 LNHDA, CDR2 SQIVND (reference sequence). The V end lost 6 bases, the J end lost 0 bases, and 15 bases lay between the germline ends. The CDR3 is made up of 16 amino acids. This entry comes from a study of EBV T-cell therapy then PD-1 blockade in nasopharyngeal carcinoma. Assay: immunoSEQ multiplex PCR; the TCRdb copy retains only in-frame clones and omits some. Among 20,000 or so clones listed, 84% were seen once. The treatment is: AdE1-LMPpoly-expanded autologous EBV-specific T-cell therapy followed by anti-PD-1 nivolumab.

The rearrangement uses TRBV19 and TRBJ1-5; no definite D call. The TCR was taken from a man in his forties or fifties with nasopharyngeal carcinoma. Sample: CD8+ T cells from blood, taken at approximately day 30 from a patient whose treatment included autologous EBV-specific T cells and nivolumab. The CDR3 sequence is CASSEAGAYSNQPQHF. The CDR3 nucleotides are TGTGCCAGTAGCGAAGCGGGAGCCTATAGCAATCAGCCCCAGCATTTT.